Described below is a single T cell receptor (beta chain) sequence and its context. The CDR3 is 12 amino acids. Per germline, CDR1 SNHLY and CDR2 FYNNEI. V lost 11 bases and J lost 4, with 14 bases in between. Sequencing was performed with immunoSEQ multiplex PCR; in TCRdb, only in-frame clones are kept and a portion is missing. Altogether around 2,000,000 clones are present, roughly 94% being singletons, with the ten largest covering 0.13%. This entry comes from a study of shared clonotypes between healthy human individuals. The specimen sequenced was naive CD4+ T cells sorted from blood. Subset: CD45RA+ positively selected. This sequence originates from a man younger than 35 in good health. This chain uses TRBV2 with TRBJ1-2; no firm D call. As DNA, the CDR3 is TGTGCCGGCCGCGGGAGCAGCTATGGCTACACCTTC. Residues: CAGRGSSYGYTF.